This T cell receptor beta chain was identified in a study of neurological immune-mediated disorders. CDR1 and CDR2 from the germline V gene are DFQATT and SNEGSKA (reference sequence). Trimming took 4 bases from V and 8 from J; bases not matched to a gene: 15. The CDR3 covers 16 residues. This clonotype was recorded many times. TCRdb redid the calling of the 5' RACE reads with MiXCR, one entry per CDR3 protein. The sample holds just over 50,000 distinct CDR3 sequences, about 3% seen once. The TCR originated in a man between 35 and 55 years old with multiple sclerosis. Sequencing was done on a sample of PBMCs. The chain carries TRBV20-1 and TRBJ2-1, with TRBD2 matching over 9 bases. CDR3 sequence: CSANLERASGVDEQFF. The CDR3 coding sequence is TGCAGTGCTAATCTTGAGCGGGCTAGCGGGGTAGATGAGCAGTTCTTC.